The T cell receptor (beta chain) under discussion was sequenced for a study of T cell responses to AZD1222 COVID-19 vaccine. For the study at large: Pooling was applied to second doses at about 4 or about 12 weeks. Study outcomes and limitations: The sample set comprised mostly white British donors with more females, and clonal diversity was possibly underestimated. Repertoire samples came only from after the peak T cell response. Spike-spanning, vaccine-associated CD4 TCRs were dominant at 160-218 and 743-854.

Assay used: immunoSEQ multiplex PCR; TCRdb lists only in-frame clones, some missing. The sample holds some 130,000 clones, 65% to 90% seen once. Points on this clone: Its antigen is currently unknown.

The V gene lost 0 bases and the J gene lost 8 bases, with 8 bases spanning the gap. CDR1 and CDR2 (germline): MNHEY, SVGAGI. CDR3 length equals 13 residues. This chain connects TRBV6-5 to TRBJ2-1, with D hard to call. The clonotype was recovered from an adult in good health. The source was peripheral blood, collected on day 0 of AZD1222 vaccination. CDR3 sequence (DNA): TGTGCCAGCAGTTACTCCCCAGCTTATGAGCAGTTCTTC. It yields the protein CASSYSPAYEQFF.